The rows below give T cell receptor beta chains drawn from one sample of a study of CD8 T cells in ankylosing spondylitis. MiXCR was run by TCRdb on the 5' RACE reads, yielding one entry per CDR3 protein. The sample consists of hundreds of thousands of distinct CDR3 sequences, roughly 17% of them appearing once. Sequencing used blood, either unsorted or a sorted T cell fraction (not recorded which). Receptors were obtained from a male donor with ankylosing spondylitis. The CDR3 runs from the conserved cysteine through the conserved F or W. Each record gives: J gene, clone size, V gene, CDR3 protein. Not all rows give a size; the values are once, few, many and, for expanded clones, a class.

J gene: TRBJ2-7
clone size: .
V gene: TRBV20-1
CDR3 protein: CSAKDWNRGSEQYF

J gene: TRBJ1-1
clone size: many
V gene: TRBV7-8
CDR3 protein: CASSRDSEAFF

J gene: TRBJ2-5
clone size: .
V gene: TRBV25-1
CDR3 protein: CASSDTRGPGETQYF

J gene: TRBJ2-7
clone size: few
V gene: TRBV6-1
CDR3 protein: CASSRGRVGHEQYF

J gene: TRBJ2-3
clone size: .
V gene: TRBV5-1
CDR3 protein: CASSPGQVKDTQYF

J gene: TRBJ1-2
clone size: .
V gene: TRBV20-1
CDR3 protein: CSARVGGSPYGYTF

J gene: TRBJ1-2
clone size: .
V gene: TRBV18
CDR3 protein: CASSRGTANYGYTF

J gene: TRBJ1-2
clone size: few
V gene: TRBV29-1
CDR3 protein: CSVGGGNYGYTF

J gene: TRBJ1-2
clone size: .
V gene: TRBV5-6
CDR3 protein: CASSLTGGNGYTF

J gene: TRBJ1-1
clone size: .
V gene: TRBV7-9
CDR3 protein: CASSLRPDSTEAFF

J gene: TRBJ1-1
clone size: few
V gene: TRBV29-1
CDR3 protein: CSSGGQVSGNTEAFF

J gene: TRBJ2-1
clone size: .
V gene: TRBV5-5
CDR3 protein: CASSITWGAYNEQFF

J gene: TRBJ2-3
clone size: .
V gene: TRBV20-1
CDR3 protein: CSARSDTDTQYF

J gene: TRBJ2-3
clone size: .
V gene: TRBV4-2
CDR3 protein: CASSQALAGGTDTQYF

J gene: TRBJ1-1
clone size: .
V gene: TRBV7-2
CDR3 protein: CASSLARAGRNTEAFF

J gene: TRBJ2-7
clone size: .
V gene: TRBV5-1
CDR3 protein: CASSAGGTGGMYEQYF

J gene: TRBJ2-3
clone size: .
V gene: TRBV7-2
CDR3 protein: CASSSAVVGDTDTQYF

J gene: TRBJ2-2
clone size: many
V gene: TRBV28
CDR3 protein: CASKGQVNTGELFF

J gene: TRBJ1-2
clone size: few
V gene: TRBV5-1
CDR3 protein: CASRLEGTVGYGYTF

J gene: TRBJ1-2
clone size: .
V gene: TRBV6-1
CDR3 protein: CASRGEGRTNGYTF

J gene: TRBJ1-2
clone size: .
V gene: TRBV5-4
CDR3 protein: CASSSGQARANYGYTF

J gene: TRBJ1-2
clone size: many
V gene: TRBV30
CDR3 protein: CAWSATDSRYGYTF

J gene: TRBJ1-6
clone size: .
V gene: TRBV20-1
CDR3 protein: CSARDFGGNNSPLHF

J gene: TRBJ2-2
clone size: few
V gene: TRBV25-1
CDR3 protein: CASSEKASSGRYTGELFF

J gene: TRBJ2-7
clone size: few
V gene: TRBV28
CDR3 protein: CASSFGNEQYF

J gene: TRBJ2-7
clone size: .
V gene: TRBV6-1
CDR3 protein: CASSEAFQYEQYF

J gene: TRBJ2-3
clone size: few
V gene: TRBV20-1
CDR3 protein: CSVPGLAGLYVPDTQYF

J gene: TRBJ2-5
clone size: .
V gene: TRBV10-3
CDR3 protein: CAISEGGGETQYF

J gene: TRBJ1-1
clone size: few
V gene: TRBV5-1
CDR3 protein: CASSLWRGNTEAFF

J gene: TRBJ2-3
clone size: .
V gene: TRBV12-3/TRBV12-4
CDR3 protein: CASSRTPGADTQYF

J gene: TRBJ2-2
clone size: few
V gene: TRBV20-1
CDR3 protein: CSARGHSGKPNTGELFF

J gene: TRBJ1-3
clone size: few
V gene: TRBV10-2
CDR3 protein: CASRSSTGSGNTIYF

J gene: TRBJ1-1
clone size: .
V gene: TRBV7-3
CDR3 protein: CASRKGAGAEAFF

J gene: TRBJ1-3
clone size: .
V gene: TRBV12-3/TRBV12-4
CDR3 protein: CASSLSNSITGNTIYF

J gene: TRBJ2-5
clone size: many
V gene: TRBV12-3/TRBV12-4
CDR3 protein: CASSRGTSQETQYF

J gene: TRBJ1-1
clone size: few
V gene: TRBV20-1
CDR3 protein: CSSRDRGDTEAFF

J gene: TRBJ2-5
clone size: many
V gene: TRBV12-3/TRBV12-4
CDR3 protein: CASSFLGATAGVKTQYF

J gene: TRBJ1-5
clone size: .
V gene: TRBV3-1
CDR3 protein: CASSQGENRGGNQPQHF

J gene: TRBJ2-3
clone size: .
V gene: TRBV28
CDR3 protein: CASSSRRRGTDTQYF

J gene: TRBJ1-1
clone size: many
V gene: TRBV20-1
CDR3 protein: CSVAPGKNTEAFF

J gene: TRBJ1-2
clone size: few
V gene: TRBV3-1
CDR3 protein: CASSQAGQGYWNYGYTF

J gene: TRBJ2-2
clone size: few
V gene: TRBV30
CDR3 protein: CAWSVSSRQAGELFF

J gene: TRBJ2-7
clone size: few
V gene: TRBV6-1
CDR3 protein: CAITSATYEQYF

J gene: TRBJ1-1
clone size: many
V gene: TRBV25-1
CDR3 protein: CASSEWQGNTEAFF

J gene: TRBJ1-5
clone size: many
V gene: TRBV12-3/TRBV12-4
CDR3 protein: CASSLRRNQPQHF

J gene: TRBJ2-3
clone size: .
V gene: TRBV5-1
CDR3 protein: CASSVGGGSFTDTQYF

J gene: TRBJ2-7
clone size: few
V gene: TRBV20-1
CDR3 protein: CSADIRDRPYGQYF

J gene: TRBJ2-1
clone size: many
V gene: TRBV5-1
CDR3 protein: CASSLGGRDEQFF

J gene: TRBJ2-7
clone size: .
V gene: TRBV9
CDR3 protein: CASSVEGISYEQYF

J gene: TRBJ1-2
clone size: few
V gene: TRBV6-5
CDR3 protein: CASSYTGLSELYGYTF

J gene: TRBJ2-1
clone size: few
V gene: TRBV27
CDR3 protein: CASKILAGGGVYNEQFF

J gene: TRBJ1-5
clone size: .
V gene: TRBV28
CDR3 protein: CASSLGTPQHF

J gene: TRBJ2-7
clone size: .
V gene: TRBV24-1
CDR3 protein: CATSVSSADPYEQYF

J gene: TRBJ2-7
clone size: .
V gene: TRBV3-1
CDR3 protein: CASSGPGTREQYF